These T cell receptor beta chains were read from a single sample in a study of T cell repertoires in cytomegalovirus infection. One entry per CDR3 protein, called by TCRdb with MiXCR from the reads. The sample yields just under 300,000 distinct CDR3 sequences, about a tenth seen once. The sample was PBMCs. Receptors were obtained from a human donor in good health (CMV status not recorded). Some clones in this sample may be carry-over from other donors' samples. The CDR3 runs from the conserved cysteine through the conserved F or W. The D gene is left open where the match is weak. Only part of the rows carry a size: once, few, many, or a class if the clone is expanded.

CDR3 DNA: TGTGCCAGCAGGGAGAGAGGAACCGGGGAGCTGTTTTTT
CDR3 protein: CASRERGTGELFF
V gene: TRBV12-3/TRBV12-4
clone size: NA
D gene: NA
J gene: TRBJ2-2

CDR3 DNA: TGTGCCAGCAGCCCAAGAGGGACGGGTAAAGCCAAAAACATTCAGTACTTC
CDR3 protein: CASSPRGTGKAKNIQYF
V gene: TRBV7-6
clone size: NA
D gene: NA
J gene: TRBJ2-4

CDR3 DNA: TGTGCCAGCAGCCCCAGGGTAGGGAGGGATGGCTACACCTTC
CDR3 protein: CASSPRVGRDGYTF
V gene: TRBV7-2
clone size: many
D gene: NA
J gene: TRBJ1-2

CDR3 DNA: TGTGCCAGCAAACCTAGCGGGGGAAGCACAGATACGCAGTATTTT
CDR3 protein: CASKPSGGSTDTQYF
V gene: TRBV9
clone size: NA
D gene: TRBD2
J gene: TRBJ2-3

CDR3 DNA: TGCAGTGCTAGGCCGGACGGCGCTAATGAAAAACTGTTTTTT
CDR3 protein: CSARPDGANEKLFF
V gene: TRBV20-1
clone size: many
D gene: NA
J gene: TRBJ1-4

CDR3 DNA: TGTGCCAGCACAGCAGGACTGAGCTATGGCTACACCTTC
CDR3 protein: CASTAGLSYGYTF
V gene: TRBV2
clone size: many
D gene: NA
J gene: TRBJ1-2

CDR3 DNA: TGTGCCAGCAGTCCCCTACTAACTGAAGCTTTCTTT
CDR3 protein: CASSPLLTEAFF
V gene: TRBV7-2
clone size: many
D gene: NA
J gene: TRBJ1-1

CDR3 DNA: TGCAGTGCTAGAGTGGGAACAGGGATTGGAAACACCATATATTTT
CDR3 protein: CSARVGTGIGNTIYF
V gene: TRBV20-1
clone size: NA
D gene: NA
J gene: TRBJ1-3

CDR3 DNA: TGCAGCTCCACGACCCGTGGACAGTATGGCTACACCTTC
CDR3 protein: CSSTTRGQYGYTF
V gene: TRBV29-1
clone size: few
D gene: NA
J gene: TRBJ1-2

CDR3 DNA: TGTGCCAGCAGCTTTACGGCTTGGAGGACTGAAGCTTTCTTT
CDR3 protein: CASSFTAWRTEAFF
V gene: TRBV7-2
clone size: many
D gene: NA
J gene: TRBJ1-1

CDR3 DNA: TGTGCTAGTGGTTTGGAAGCACCAGGGACGAACACTGAAGCTTTCTTT
CDR3 protein: CASGLEAPGTNTEAFF
V gene: TRBV12-5
clone size: many
D gene: NA
J gene: TRBJ1-1

CDR3 DNA: TGTGCCAGCAGCGTCGTAGGGAAGAACACTGAAGCTTTCTTT
CDR3 protein: CASSVVGKNTEAFF
V gene: TRBV9
clone size: few
D gene: NA
J gene: TRBJ1-1

CDR3 DNA: TGTGCCAGCAGCTTAGTCCTATCGGGGGGCACAGATACGCAGTATTTT
CDR3 protein: CASSLVLSGGTDTQYF
V gene: TRBV7-2
clone size: many
D gene: NA
J gene: TRBJ2-3

CDR3 DNA: TGTGCCAGCAGCTTAGGCCTACGATCTACACGGGCAGGGGCCTACAGGGGAGATACGCAGTATTTT
CDR3 protein: CASSLGLRSTRAGAYRGDTQYF
V gene: TRBV13
clone size: NA
D gene: TRBD1
J gene: TRBJ2-3

CDR3 DNA: TGTGCCATCAGCGGTTTCCAAGAGACCCAGTACTTC
CDR3 protein: CAISGFQETQYF
V gene: TRBV10-3
clone size: once
D gene: NA
J gene: TRBJ2-5

CDR3 DNA: TGTGCCAGCACTTCCCCTGGGCGGGGGCCTAACACCGGGGAGCTGTTTTTT
CDR3 protein: CASTSPGRGPNTGELFF
V gene: TRBV2
clone size: many
D gene: NA
J gene: TRBJ2-2

CDR3 DNA: TGTGCCAGCAGCTTATCGGGGGGCAATGAGCAGTTCTTC
CDR3 protein: CASSLSGGNEQFF
V gene: TRBV7-2
clone size: many
D gene: TRBD2
J gene: TRBJ2-1

CDR3 DNA: TGTGCCAGCAGCTTAGCGGAAGGCTACGAGCAGTACTTC
CDR3 protein: CASSLAEGYEQYF
V gene: TRBV7-8
clone size: many
D gene: NA
J gene: TRBJ2-7

CDR3 DNA: TGTGCCAGCAGCCAGGGACCATCGGGCAACACCATATATTTT
CDR3 protein: CASSQGPSGNTIYF
V gene: TRBV7-2
clone size: many
D gene: NA
J gene: TRBJ1-3

CDR3 DNA: TGTGCCAGTAGTATCTCCTACAGGGACTATGGCTACACCTTC
CDR3 protein: CASSISYRDYGYTF
V gene: TRBV19
clone size: NA
D gene: NA
J gene: TRBJ1-2

CDR3 DNA: TGTGCCAGCAGTGGGGACGGGGGGTCCTACAATGAGCAGTTCTTC
CDR3 protein: CASSGDGGSYNEQFF
V gene: TRBV2
clone size: NA
D gene: TRBD2
J gene: TRBJ2-1

CDR3 DNA: TGCAGTGCTAGAGTTGAGGGGGCTCGGGGTTTTGGGCCCCAGCATTTT
CDR3 protein: CSARVEGARGFGPQHF
V gene: TRBV20-1
clone size: NA
D gene: TRBD1
J gene: TRBJ1-5

CDR3 DNA: TGTGCCAGCAGCCAACAAGCGGTCTCCTACAATGAGCAGTTCTTC
CDR3 protein: CASSQQAVSYNEQFF
V gene: TRBV14
clone size: NA
D gene: NA
J gene: TRBJ2-1

CDR3 DNA: TGCGCCAGCAGCTTGAAAGAGACAGGTTTTCGTTACAATGAGCAGTTCTTC
CDR3 protein: CASSLKETGFRYNEQFF
V gene: TRBV5-1
clone size: many
D gene: NA
J gene: TRBJ2-1